The clone carrying this T cell receptor (beta chain) has just one count. The antigen is not known. BIOMED2 TRB-A/B primer pools were used in multiplex TRB PCR. TCRdb processed the multiplex PCR reads anew with MiXCR; each CDR3 protein has one entry. Of about 22,000 distinct CDR3 sequences in the sample, around 28% are singletons; the top ten hold roughly 2.8%. The CDR3 loop spans 16 amino acids. Trimming cost V 8 bases and J 2 bases; bases outside gene matches: 13. Germline loops: CDR1 GTSNPN, CDR2 SVGIG (reference sequence). From blood, about 250-500 ng of genomic DNA served as TRB template. This sample stems from a study of T and B cells in COVID-19 patients. Background on the study: The recovered patients had mostly mild to moderate COVID-19 with outpatient management.

Whole-study findings and limits: Active COVID-19 showed highly clonal TRB repertoires; recovery showed diversity and richness above healthy donors.

The source material was blood. This clonotype was obtained from a human donor who had recovered from COVID-19. J is TRBJ1-5 and V is TRBV30; 9 nucleotides agree with TRBD1. CDR3 coding DNA: TGTGCCAGTAGGGCCGGGACAGGGAGGGGCAATCAGCCCCAGCATTTT. Protein sequence: CASRAGTGRGNQPQHF.